This TCR beta chain was observed in a study of blood T cell repertoires in COVID-19. The data were produced by immunoSEQ multiplex PCR, yet TCRdb's version contains in-frame clones alone and is incomplete. The table lists about 300,000 clones, just under 90% of them singletons. Germline CDR1 MDHEN, CDR2 SYDVKM. This CDR3 comprises 15 residues. After removal of 3 bases from V and 4 bases from J, the junction contained 6 bases not matched to a gene. This TCR was recovered from a woman in her twenties or thirties with COVID-19, enrolled during active disease. Sequencing was carried out using peripheral blood. This rearrangement joins TRBV28 to TRBJ1-2, with 9 bases aligning to TRBD1. The DNA of the CDR3 is TGTGCCAGCAGTTTGACAGGGGGTCCCATCTATGGCTACACCTTC. As protein: CASSLTGGPIYGYTF.